The 8 T cell receptor beta chains in this list originate from one sample, sequenced in a study of shared clonotypes between healthy human individuals. Sequencing used immunoSEQ multiplex PCR; TCRdb keeps in-frame clones, though not all of them. This table has about 2 million clones, over 85% appearing once. The sequencing sample was made of naive CD4+ T cells sorted from blood. Documented subset: CD45RA+ positively selected. The receptors come from a man aged 18 to 30 in good health.

The V call is TRBV4-1, the J call TRBJ2-5, with TRBD1 matching 9 bases. Per germline, CDR1 MGHRA and CDR2 YSYEKL. The CDR3 extends over 15 amino acids. Unmatched junction bases numbered 8, after V lost 4 bases and J lost 5 bases. Here the CDR3 reads CASSPGQGSWETQYF. The CDR3 DNA reads as TGCGCCAGCAGCCCCGGACAGGGGAGTTGGGAGACCCAGTACTTC.

CDR3 coding DNA: TGTGCCATCAGTCAAGGTAGCGGGGGCTCCTACAATGAGCAGTTCTTC. Protein product: CAISQGSGGSYNEQFF. This chain uses TRBV10-3 with TRBJ2-1; 9 bases match TRBD2. Germline values: CDR1 ENHRY, CDR2 SYGVKD. Trimming at V came to 5 bases and at J to 0 bases, leaving 5 bases not matched to a gene. This CDR3 has 16 amino acids.

The chain couples TRBV9 to TRBJ2-5; 9 nucleotides line up with TRBD1. CDR3 size: 14 residues. Unmatched junction bases numbered 5, after V lost 4 bases and J lost 4 bases. The germline V gene encodes CDR1 SGDLS and CDR2 YYNGEE. The CDR3 spells CASSSRTGAETQYF. CDR3 in DNA: TGTGCCAGCAGCTCGAGGACAGGGGCAGAGACCCAGTACTTC.

This chain uses TRBV6-1 with TRBJ2-2; 7 nucleotides align to TRBD1. Trimming at V came to 8 bases and at J to 7 bases, leaving 7 bases not matched to a gene. Germline CDR1 is MNHNS and CDR2 is SASEGT. The CDR3 is 13 amino acids. CDR3 coding DNA: TGTGCCAGCGGGGAGACAGGGCACGGGGAGCTGTTTTTT. Translating it yields CASGETGHGELFF.

The rearrangement joins TRBV28 to TRBJ2-2, with unresolved D. CDR1 is MDHEN and CDR2 is SYDVKM in the germline V gene. V lost 10 bases, J lost 1 base, and 13 bases lay in between. The length of the CDR3 is 14 residues. The chain's CDR3 is CATLEDMNTGELFF. Here the CDR3 DNA reads TGTGCCACCCTCGAGGATATGAACACCGGGGAGCTGTTTTTT.

The rearrangement joins TRBV6-5 to TRBJ1-6, with a tentative D call TRBD1 (5 bases). V was trimmed by 0 bases and J by 8 bases, leaving 11 bases between them. Germline V lookup: CDR1 MNHEY, CDR2 SVGAGI. There are 15 residues in the CDR3. CDR3 DNA sequence: TGTGCCAGCAGTTACTCGCGGGGGACGGATTCACCCCTCCACTTT. Translating it yields CASSYSRGTDSPLHF.

The gene calls are TRBV2 and TRBJ2-3, with 8 positions matching TRBD1. With V trimmed by 6 bases and J by 2 bases, 4 bases remained unmatched. There are 14 residues in the CDR3. Germline V gene data show CDR1 as SNHLY and CDR2 as FYNNEI. As DNA, the CDR3 is TGTGCCAGCAGATGGGGACAGGTCACAGATACGCAGTATTTT. As protein: CASRWGQVTDTQYF.

This clone was detected only once. V usage is TRBV9 and J usage is TRBJ2-3, with no clear D. The V end lost 0 bases, the J end lost 2 bases, and 10 bases lay between the germline ends. This CDR3 comprises 15 residues. Looked up from germline, CDR1 is SGDLS and CDR2 is YYNGEE. CDR3: CASSVAGFSTDTQYF. The DNA of the CDR3 is TGTGCCAGCAGCGTAGCTGGGTTCTCCACAGATACGCAGTATTTT.